These T cell receptor beta chains were read from a single sample in a study. TCRdb fed the 5' RACE reads into MiXCR, producing one record per CDR3 protein. The sample has tens of thousands of distinct CDR3 sequences, less than 35% seen once. Material: memory CD4+ T cells sorted from a lymph node. The receptor source for this set is a female donor with breast cancer. Both conserved end residues are part of each CDR3. Each record gives: D gene, J gene, V gene, CDR3 protein. D genes are given only for firm matches.

d_call: TRBD1
j_call: TRBJ1-2
v_call: TRBV7-9
cdr3_aa: CASCIPGQGNGYTF

d_call: TRBD2
j_call: TRBJ2-3
v_call: TRBV27
cdr3_aa: CASSLSLAAGTDTQYF

d_call: NA
j_call: TRBJ1-5
v_call: TRBV5-8
cdr3_aa: CASVLGELYSNQPQHF

d_call: TRBD1
j_call: TRBJ2-2
v_call: TRBV7-9
cdr3_aa: CASSSKRDRDPGELFF

d_call: NA
j_call: TRBJ2-1
v_call: TRBV9
cdr3_aa: CASSPSGGSGEQFF

d_call: NA
j_call: TRBJ2-1
v_call: TRBV13
cdr3_aa: CASSFGGRESSYNEQFF

d_call: NA
j_call: TRBJ1-2
v_call: TRBV12-3/TRBV12-4
cdr3_aa: CASSLREENYGYTF

d_call: TRBD2
j_call: TRBJ2-7
v_call: TRBV2
cdr3_aa: CASRGTSGGLGEQYF

d_call: NA
j_call: TRBJ1-2
v_call: TRBV7-8
cdr3_aa: CASSSGDYGYTF

d_call: TRBD2
j_call: TRBJ2-1
v_call: TRBV4-3
cdr3_aa: CASSQDLSRTSGYNEQFF